The next 18 T cell receptor beta chains were all read from a single sample in a study of blood T cell repertoires in COVID-19 (dated by TCRdb to the early 2020s). Library preparation was by the immunoSEQ multiplex PCR assay. TCRdb provides this immuneACCESS table in a form limited to in-frame rearrangements. Some clones are lacking; in checked studies, under half of them reflect an unresolved V gene, and why the rest are absent is not known. This sample gives more than 350,000 clones in total; more than 75% of them show up just once. About 10% of the sample is taken by the ten largest. The source material was peripheral blood. The receptors shown here come from a woman between 25 and 40 years old with COVID-19, enrolled during active disease.

This chain links TRBV7-9 with TRBJ2-7; D is undetermined. This CDR3 spans 14 amino acids. Germline loops: CDR1 SEHNR, CDR2 FQNEAQ (reference sequence). Trimming stripped 2 bases from V and 4 bases from J, with 12 bases between. As DNA, the CDR3 is TGTGCCAGCAGCTTAAGCCTGCGGTTTTACGAGCAGTACTTC. This codes for CASSLSLRFYEQYF.

This chain links TRBV27 with TRBJ1-6; 8 bases agree with TRBD1. The CDR3 sequence is 16 residues long. Germline CDR1 and CDR2: MNHEY and SMNVEV (reference sequence). The ends lost 5 bases at V and 8 bases at J; junction bases unmatched: 11. The CDR3: CASSPQTGTGDSPLHF. The CDR3 DNA follows: TGTGCCAGCAGTCCTCAAACCGGGACAGGTGATTCACCCCTCCACTTT.

This clone was seen a single time. This chain uses TRBV5-3 with TRBJ1-6; 10 positions match TRBD1. TRBV5-3 qualifies as an ORF whose function is uncertain. This CDR3 spans 17 amino acids. Trimming at V came to 2 bases and at J to 2 bases, leaving 4 bases not matched to a gene. The chain's CDR3 is CARSLGDRGTYNSPLHF. The DNA of the CDR3 is TGTGCCAGAAGCTTAGGGGACAGGGGAACCTATAATTCACCCCTCCACTTT.

The rearrangement links TRBV6-5 to TRBJ1-1; the D gene is possibly TRBD1 (6 bases). Germline CDR1 is MNHEY and CDR2 is SVGAGI. The ends were cut back, 5 bases at V and 4 bases at J, with 17 bases in the middle. The CDR3 covers 15 residues. DNA for the CDR3: TGTGCCAGCAGTCCCCCCAGGGGCGACCTCACTGAAGCTTTCTTT. Protein sequence: CASSPPRGDLTEAFF.

This clone came up once. The chain employs TRBV19 and TRBJ2-1; 8 bases agree with TRBD1. This CDR3 has 14 residues. V dropped 5 bases and J dropped 6; count of bases not matched to a gene: 6. Germline CDR1 reads LNHDA; CDR2 reads SQIVND (reference sequence). CDR3 residues: CASSGTGGINEQFF. In DNA, the CDR3 is TGTGCCAGTAGTGGGACAGGCGGTATCAATGAGCAGTTCTTC. The complete variable domain, with remaining parts taken from reference TRBV19 and TRBJ2-1, reads DGGITQSPKYLFRKEGQNVTLSCEQNLNHDAMYWYRQDPGQGLRLIYYSQIVNDFQKGDIAEGYSVSREKKESFPLTVTSAQKNPTAFYLCASSGTGGINEQFFGPGTRLTVL.

The V and J genes are TRBV19 and TRBJ2-1, with 12 bases that match TRBD2. This CDR3 has 16 residues. Germline lookup yields CDR1 LNHDA and CDR2 SQIVND (reference sequence). With 7 bases clipped from V and 4 bases from J, the junction kept 8 bases outside the gene matches. The CDR3 spells CASNPRTSGKYNEQFF. The CDR3 bases are TGTGCCAGTAACCCTCGGACTAGCGGGAAGTACAATGAGCAGTTCTTC. Complete variable domain (other parts from reference TRBV19 and TRBJ2-1): DGGITQSPKYLFRKEGQNVTLSCEQNLNHDAMYWYRQDPGQGLRLIYYSQIVNDFQKGDIAEGYSVSREKKESFPLTVTSAQKNPTAFYLCASNPRTSGKYNEQFFGPGTRLTVL.

The chain is built from TRBV3-1 (or the pseudogene TRBV3-2) and TRBJ2-3, with 9 bases aligning to TRBD1. The V gene's germline CDR1 is LGHDT and CDR2 YNNKEL (reference sequence). The CDR3 has 15 residues. After removal of 5 bases from V and 5 bases from J, the junction contained 8 bases not matched to a gene. The CDR3 loop is CASSFHRGPKDTQYF. The CDR3 DNA reads TGTGCCAGCAGCTTTCACAGGGGGCCAAAAGATACGCAGTATTTT.

V gene TRBV5-1 combines with J gene TRBJ2-3; D gene unclear. V was clipped by 0 bases and J by 0 bases, with 5 bases between them. Germline lookup yields CDR1 SGHRS and CDR2 YFSETQ. This CDR3 contains 14 residues. For the CDR3, the DNA is TGCGCCAGCAGCTTGGTCTCTAGCACAGATACGCAGTATTTT. Translating it yields CASSLVSSTDTQYF.

This chain joins TRBV13 and TRBJ2-7, with TRBD1 matching over 8 bases. The ends lost 3 bases at V and 2 bases at J; junction bases unmatched: 9. Germline assignment: CDR1 PRHDT and CDR2 FYEKMQ (reference sequence). The CDR3 runs 16 residues. CDR3 sequence reads: CASSFRSGRGPYEQYF. CDR3 in DNA: TGTGCCAGCAGCTTCCGATCGGGCAGGGGGCCCTACGAGCAGTACTTC.

The gene calls are TRBV18 and TRBJ2-3; 9 positions agree with TRBD2. V trimming: 8 bases; J trimming: 0 bases; junction bases outside the gene matches: 3. The CDR3 spans 14 residues. CDR1 and CDR2 (germline): KGHSH, LQKENI. CDR3 in DNA: TGTGCCAGCGCACTAGCGGGCAGCACAGATACGCAGTATTTT. This translates into CASALAGSTDTQYF.

This sequence joins TRBV27 and TRBJ2-5, with TRBD2 as a possible D gene (5 bases). The CDR3 is 16 amino acids. Germline V gene lookup returns CDR1 MNHEY and CDR2 SMNVEV (reference sequence). V lost 2 bases and J lost 0, with 13 bases in between. CDR3 nucleotides: TGTGCCAGCAGTTTACGACGGGGTGGATACCAAGAGACCCAGTACTTC. This gives the protein CASSLRRGGYQETQYF.

The chain employs TRBV19 and TRBJ1-5; 10 bases fit TRBD1. The junction had 3 bases not matched to a gene; V was cut back by 5 bases and J by 2 bases. Per the germline V gene, CDR1 is LNHDA and CDR2 is SQIVND (reference sequence). The CDR3 is 15 residues long. This CDR3 reads CASSRDRGRNQPQHF. CDR3 bases: TGTGCCAGTAGTCGGGACAGGGGACGCAATCAGCCCCAGCATTTT. Complete variable domain (other parts from reference TRBV19 and TRBJ1-5): DGGITQSPKYLFRKEGQNVTLSCEQNLNHDAMYWYRQDPGQGLRLIYYSQIVNDFQKGDIAEGYSVSREKKESFPLTVTSAQKNPTAFYLCASSRDRGRNQPQHFGDGTRLSIL.

The CDR3 sequence: CASSAAGTENTEAFF. CDR3 nucleotide sequence: TGCGCCAGCAGTGCTGCCGGGACAGAGAACACTGAAGCTTTCTTT. The rearrangement joins TRBV10-2 to TRBJ1-1, with TRBD1 matching over 7 bases. Germline-derived CDR1 and CDR2 are WSHSY and SAAADI. V lost 4 bases, J lost 1 base, and 6 bases stayed unmatched. The CDR3 is 15 residues long.

This clone was counted only a few times. V gene TRBV19 combines with J gene TRBJ2-7; TRBD2 aligns across 10 bases. Unmatched junction bases numbered 5, after V lost 4 bases and J lost 2 bases. The germline gives CDR1 LNHDA, CDR2 SQIVND (reference sequence). The CDR3 totals 15 residues. CDR3 in DNA: TGTGCCAGTAGTAAGTTCCTAGCGGGAGCCTACGAGCAGTACTTC. Protein sequence: CASSKFLAGAYEQYF. Variable domain in full (rest from reference TRBV19 and TRBJ2-7): DGGITQSPKYLFRKEGQNVTLSCEQNLNHDAMYWYRQDPGQGLRLIYYSQIVNDFQKGDIAEGYSVSREKKESFPLTVTSAQKNPTAFYLCASSKFLAGAYEQYFGPGTRLTVT.

The chain carries TRBV23-1 and TRBJ2-1, with D maybe TRBD2 (6 bases). TRBV23-1 is an ORF for which the function is uncertain. The CDR3 runs 16 residues. The V gene lost 4 bases and the J gene lost 4 bases, with 17 bases spanning the gap. CDR3 region: CASSLSTSPSYNEQFF. CDR3 bases: TGCGCCAGCAGTCTTAGCACTAGCCCGAGTTACAATGAGCAGTTCTTC.

V is TRBV9 and J is TRBJ2-5, with D possibly being TRBD1 (5 bases). V lost 4 bases to trimming and J lost 4 bases, with 17 bases between them. The CDR3 runs to 15 residues. From germline, CDR1 is SGDLS and CDR2 YYNGEE. CDR3 amino acids: CASSLRQGVGETQYF. For the CDR3, the DNA is TGTGCCAGCAGCCTCAGGCAGGGCGTGGGAGAGACCCAGTACTTC.

J is TRBJ1-2 and V is TRBV14; D is possibly TRBD1 (5 bases). Looked up from germline, CDR1 is SGHDN and CDR2 is FVKESK. The V gene lost 4 bases and the J gene lost 0 bases, with 12 bases spanning the gap. CDR3 length: 15 amino acids. The CDR3: CASSPYQTANYGYTF. In nucleotides, the CDR3 is TGTGCCAGCAGCCCCTACCAGACAGCTAACTATGGCTACACCTTC.

Only a few counts were recorded for this clone. This chain uses TRBV19 with TRBJ2-1; 8 positions match TRBD2. The germline V gene encodes CDR1 LNHDA and CDR2 SQIVND (reference sequence). CDR3 length equals 13 residues. J gave up 6 bases and V 6 bases, and 4 bases lay outside the gene matches. CDR3 amino acids: CASRPGTSNEQFF. In nucleotides, the CDR3 is TGTGCCAGTAGACCCGGGACTAGCAATGAGCAGTTCTTC.